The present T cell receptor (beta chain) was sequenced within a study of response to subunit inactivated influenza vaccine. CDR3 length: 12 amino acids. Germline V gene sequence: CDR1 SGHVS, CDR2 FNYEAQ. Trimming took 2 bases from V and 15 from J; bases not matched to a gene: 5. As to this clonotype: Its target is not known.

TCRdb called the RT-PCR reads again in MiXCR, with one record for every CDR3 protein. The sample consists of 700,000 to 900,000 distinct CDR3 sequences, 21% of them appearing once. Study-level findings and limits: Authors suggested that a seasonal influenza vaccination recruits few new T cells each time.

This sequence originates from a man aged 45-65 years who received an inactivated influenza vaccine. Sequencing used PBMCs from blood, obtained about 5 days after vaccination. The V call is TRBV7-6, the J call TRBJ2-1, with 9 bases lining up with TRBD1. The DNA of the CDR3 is TGTGCCAGCAGCTTATCCGGGACAGGGATGTTCTTC. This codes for CASSLSGTGMFF.